Listed here is a single T cell receptor beta chain. The PCR made use of 60 Vbeta and 13 Jbeta primers. The protocol was immunoSEQ multiplex PCR, while the TCRdb copy is restricted to in-frame clones and leaves out a portion. This specimen shows tens of thousands of clones; the ten leading clones hold roughly 3.5%. Though probably carrying unrecorded immune exposures, donors were nominally healthy at sampling. The sample is drawn from a study of cytomegalovirus exposure and HLA in healthy donors. Germline CDR1 GTSNPN, CDR2 SVGIG (reference sequence). The CDR3 runs to 14 residues. V dropped 0 bases and J dropped 8 bases, with 14 bases sitting between them.

The genes are TRBV30 and TRBJ2-1; D perhaps matches TRBD1 (5 bases). Sequenced sample: PBMCs. This TCR came from a man aged 40-49 years in good health and CMV-seronegative. The CDR3 nucleotides read TGTGCCTGGAGTGTAGTAGGGGTTATCGATGAGCAGTTCTTC. Its translation is CAWSVVGVIDEQFF. Looking up the rest from reference TRBV30 and TRBJ2-1 gives the full variable domain: SQTIHQWPATLVQPVGSPLSLECTVEGTSNPNLYWYRQAAGRGLQLLFYSVGIGQISSEVPQNLSASRPQDRQFILSSKKLLLSDSGFYLCAWSVVGVIDEQFFGPGTRLTVL.